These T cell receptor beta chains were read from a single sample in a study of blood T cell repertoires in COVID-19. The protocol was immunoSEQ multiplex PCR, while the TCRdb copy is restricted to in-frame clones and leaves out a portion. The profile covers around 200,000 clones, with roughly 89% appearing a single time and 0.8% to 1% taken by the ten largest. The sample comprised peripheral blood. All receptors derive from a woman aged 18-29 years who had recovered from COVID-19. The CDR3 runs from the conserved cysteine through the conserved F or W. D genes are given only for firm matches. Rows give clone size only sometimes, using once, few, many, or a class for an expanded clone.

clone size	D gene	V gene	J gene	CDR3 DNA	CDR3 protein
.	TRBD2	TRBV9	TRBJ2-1	TGTGCCAGCAGCGTCGGGGGGGCGTTGAGGAATGAGCAGTTCTTC	CASSVGGALRNEQFF
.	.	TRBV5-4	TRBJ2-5	TGTGCCAGCAGCTTGATGGAGGGGAAAGAGACCCAGTACTTC	CASSLMEGKETQYF
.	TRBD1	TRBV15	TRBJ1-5	TGTGCCACCAGCACCCGAGGAGGGGGCGACGATCAGCCCCAGCATTTT	CATSTRGGGDDQPQHF
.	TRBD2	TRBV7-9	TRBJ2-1	TGTGCCAGCAGCCTCCGACTAAGCGGGAGTGATGAGCAGTTCTTC	CASSLRLSGSDEQFF
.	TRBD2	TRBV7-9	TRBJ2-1	TGTGCCAGCAGCTTCGTAAGACCAGCGGGGGGGAATGAGCAGTTCTTC	CASSFVRPAGGNEQFF
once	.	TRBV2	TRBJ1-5	TGTGCCAGCAGTGAAGCGACAGATAGCAATCAGCCCCAGCATTTT	CASSEATDSNQPQHF
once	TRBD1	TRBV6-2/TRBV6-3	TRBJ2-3	TGTGCCAGCAGTTACTCGGGACAGCCCACAGATACGCAGTATTTT	CASSYSGQPTDTQYF
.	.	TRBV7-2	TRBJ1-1	TGTGCCAGCAGCCCCGCCGCCGGGTACCTCGCTGAAGCTTTCTTT	CASSPAAGYLAEAFF
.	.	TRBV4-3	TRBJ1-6	TGCGCCAGCAGCCAAGGGAGTGGGTCACCCCTCCACTTT	CASSQGSGSPLHF
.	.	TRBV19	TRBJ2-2	TGTGCCAGCTTCGACAGAACGAACACCGGGGAGCTGTTTTTT	CASFDRTNTGELFF
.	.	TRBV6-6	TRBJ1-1	TGTGCCAGCAGTGCATCGACAGAGATGAACACTGAAGCTTTCTTT	CASSASTEMNTEAFF
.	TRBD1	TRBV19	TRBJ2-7	TGTGCCAGTAGTCCGGGACAGGGTGAGCAGCAGTACTTC	CASSPGQGEQQYF
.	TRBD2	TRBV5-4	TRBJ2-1	TGTGCCAGCCGGGGGGGGGACTACAATGAGCAGTTCTTC	CASRGGDYNEQFF
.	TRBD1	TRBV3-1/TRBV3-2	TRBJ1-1	TGTGCCAGCAGCCGGGGACAGGGGAGCACTGAAGCTTTCTTT	CASSRGQGSTEAFF
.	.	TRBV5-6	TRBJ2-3	TGTGCCAGCAGCTTGGCTTTGGACAGCTACACAGATACGCAGTATTTT	CASSLALDSYTDTQYF
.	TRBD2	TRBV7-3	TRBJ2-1	TGTGCCAGCAGCTTAGGGACTAGCGGGAGTCTTGAGCAGTTCTTC	CASSLGTSGSLEQFF
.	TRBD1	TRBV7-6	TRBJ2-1	TGTGCCAGCAGCCCCGGGACAGGGGTGGACAATGAGCAGTTCTTC	CASSPGTGVDNEQFF
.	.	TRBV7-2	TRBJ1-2	TGTGCCAGCAGCTTAGTATCTGGCAGTGGCTACACCTTC	CASSLVSGSGYTF
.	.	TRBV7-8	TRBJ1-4	TGTGCCAGCAGCTTAGATCAGGGGCAGGGCCGCGAAAAACTGTTTTTT	CASSLDQGQGREKLFF
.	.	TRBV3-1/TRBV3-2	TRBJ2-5	TGTGCCAGCAGCCTTGGACATCTGAAAGAGACCCAGTACTTC	CASSLGHLKETQYF
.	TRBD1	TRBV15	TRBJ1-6	TGTGCCACCAGCAGAGGGACAGGGGGTTATTCACCCCTCCACTTT	CATSRGTGGYSPLHF
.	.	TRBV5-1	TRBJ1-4	TGCGCCAGCAGCTTGGCCCGAGGCAAACGGGAAAAACTGTTTTTT	CASSLARGKREKLFF
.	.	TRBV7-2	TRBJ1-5	TGTGCCAGCAGCTTAAGTGCGGGGGCGGGTCAGCCCCAGCATTTT	CASSLSAGAGQPQHF
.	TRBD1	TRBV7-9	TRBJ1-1	TGTGCCAGCAGCCCAGACAGGGCGGGACCGAACACTGAAGCTTTCTTT	CASSPDRAGPNTEAFF
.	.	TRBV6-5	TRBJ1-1	TGTGCCAGCCACCAGGGGCGCGGAACTGAAGCTTTCTTT	CASHQGRGTEAFF
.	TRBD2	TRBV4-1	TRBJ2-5	TGCGCCAGCAGCCAAGACCTAGCGGGGGGGGAGACCCAGTACTTC	CASSQDLAGGETQYF
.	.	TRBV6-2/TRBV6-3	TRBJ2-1	TGTGCCAGCAGTTACTCTCGCAGCCCTAGCTCCTACAATGAGCAGTTCTTC	CASSYSRSPSSYNEQFF
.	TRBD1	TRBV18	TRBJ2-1	TGTGCCAGCTCACCAGAAGACAGGGTTGGATACAATGAGCAGTTCTTC	CASSPEDRVGYNEQFF
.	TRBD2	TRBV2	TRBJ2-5	TGTGCCAGCGAGTCTAGCGGGGCACTCGGGGGGACCCAGTACTTC	CASESSGALGGTQYF
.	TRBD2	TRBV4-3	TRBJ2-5	TGCGCCAGCAGCCAAGACTGGGCCGGGGGGTGGGGAGAGACCCAGTACTTC	CASSQDWAGGWGETQYF
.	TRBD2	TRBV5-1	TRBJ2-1	TGCGCCAGCAGCCTCAATCATCTAGCGGGAGTGGGTCTAGCGGGGGGGTACAATGAGCAGTTCTTC	CASSLNHLAGVGLAGGYNEQFF
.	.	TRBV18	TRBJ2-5	TGTGCCAGCTCACCAAGACTCTACGAGACCCAGTACTTC	CASSPRLYETQYF
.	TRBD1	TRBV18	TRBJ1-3	TGTGCCAGCTCAAAAGCGACAGGGAAGCCAAACACCATATATTTT	CASSKATGKPNTIYF
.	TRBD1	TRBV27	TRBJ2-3	TGTGCCAGCAGTGATCGACAGGGAAGAGATACGCAGTATTTT	CASSDRQGRDTQYF
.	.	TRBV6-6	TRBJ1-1	TGTGCCAGCAGTTACGCGGGGGGCAGCGGGGGCACTGAAGCTTTCTTT	CASSYAGGSGGTEAFF
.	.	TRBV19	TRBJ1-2	TGTGCCAGTAGCTCAATTAGACGGAGCTATGGCTACACCTTC	CASSSIRRSYGYTF
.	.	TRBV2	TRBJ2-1	TGTGCCAGCAAGTTCAGGGATATGGGATTGAATGAGCAGTTCTTC	CASKFRDMGLNEQFF
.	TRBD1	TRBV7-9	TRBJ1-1	TGTGCCAGCAGCAAATCACTGACAGGGTCGCCTGAAGCTTTCTTT	CASSKSLTGSPEAFF